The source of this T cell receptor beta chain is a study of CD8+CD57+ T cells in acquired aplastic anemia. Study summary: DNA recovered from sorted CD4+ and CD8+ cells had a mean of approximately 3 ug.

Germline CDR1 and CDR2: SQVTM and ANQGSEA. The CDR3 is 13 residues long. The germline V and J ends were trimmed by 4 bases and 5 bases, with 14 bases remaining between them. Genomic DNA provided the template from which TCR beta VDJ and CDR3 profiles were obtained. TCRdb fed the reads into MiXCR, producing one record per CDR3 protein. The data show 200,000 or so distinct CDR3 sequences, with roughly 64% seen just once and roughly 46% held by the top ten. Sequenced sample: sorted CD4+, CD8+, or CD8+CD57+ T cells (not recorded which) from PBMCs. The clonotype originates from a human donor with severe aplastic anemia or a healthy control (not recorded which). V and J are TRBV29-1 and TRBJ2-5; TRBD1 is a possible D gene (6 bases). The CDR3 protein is CSVGGQGHETQYF. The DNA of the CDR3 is TGCAGCGTTGGGGGGCAGGGGCACGAGACCCAGTACTTC.